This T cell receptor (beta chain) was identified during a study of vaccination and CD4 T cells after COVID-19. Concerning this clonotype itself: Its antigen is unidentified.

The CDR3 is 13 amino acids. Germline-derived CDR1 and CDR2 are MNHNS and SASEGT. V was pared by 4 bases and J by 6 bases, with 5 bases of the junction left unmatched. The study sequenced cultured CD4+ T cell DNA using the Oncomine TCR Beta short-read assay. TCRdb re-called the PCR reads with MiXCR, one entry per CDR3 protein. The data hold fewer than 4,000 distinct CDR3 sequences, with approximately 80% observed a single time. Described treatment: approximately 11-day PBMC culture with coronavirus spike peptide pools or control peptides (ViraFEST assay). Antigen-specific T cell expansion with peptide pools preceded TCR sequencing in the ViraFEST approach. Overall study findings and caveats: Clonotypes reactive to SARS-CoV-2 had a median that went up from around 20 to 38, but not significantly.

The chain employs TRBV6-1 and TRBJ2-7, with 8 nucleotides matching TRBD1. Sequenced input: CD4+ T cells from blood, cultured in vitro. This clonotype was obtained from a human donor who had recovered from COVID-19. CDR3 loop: CASSVPGTGEQYF. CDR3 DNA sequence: TGTGCCAGCAGTGTGCCTGGGACAGGCGAGCAGTACTTC.